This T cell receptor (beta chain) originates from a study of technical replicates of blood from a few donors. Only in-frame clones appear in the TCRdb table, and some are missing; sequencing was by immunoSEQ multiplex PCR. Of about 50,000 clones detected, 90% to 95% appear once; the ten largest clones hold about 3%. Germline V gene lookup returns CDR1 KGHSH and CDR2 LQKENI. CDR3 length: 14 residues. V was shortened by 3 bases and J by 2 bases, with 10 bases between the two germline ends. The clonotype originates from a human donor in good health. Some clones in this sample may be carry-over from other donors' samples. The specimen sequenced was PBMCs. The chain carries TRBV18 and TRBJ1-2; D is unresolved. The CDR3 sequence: CASSPEDTNYGYTF. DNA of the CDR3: TGTGCCAGCTCACCGGAAGACACCAACTATGGCTACACCTTC. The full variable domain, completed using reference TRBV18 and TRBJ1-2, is NAGVMQNPRHLVRRRGQEARLRCSPMKGHSHVYWYRQLPEEGLKFMVYLQKENIIDESGMPKERFSAEFPKEGPSILRIQQVVRGDSAAYFCASSPEDTNYGYTFGSGTRLTVV.